A selection of T cell receptor beta chains follows, all from one sample in a study of T cells in Graves' hyperthyroidism and ophthalmopathy. TCRdb passed the multiplex PCR reads through MiXCR, listing each CDR3 protein once. The sample carries roughly 300,000 distinct CDR3 sequences, 15% to 20% recorded once. Sequencing was performed on blood. These receptors were taken from a woman in her forties or fifties with Graves' hyperthyroidism. The CDR3 runs from the conserved cysteine through the conserved F or W. D genes are given only for firm matches. A row's size may be missing; if present it is once, few, many or a size class.

TRBD2,.,TRBJ2-5,TRBV3-1,CASSPTSGRAQETQYF,TGTGCCAGCAGCCCGACTAGCGGGAGGGCACAAGAGACCCAGTACTTC
.,few,TRBJ1-1,TRBV19,CASSIDLNTEAFF,TGTGCCAGTAGTATCGATTTGAACACTGAAGCTTTCTTT
.,.,TRBJ2-2,TRBV18,CASSPLRAAGELFF,TGTGCCAGCTCACCATTGAGGGCGGCCGGGGAGCTGTTTTTT
.,many,TRBJ1-6,TRBV2,CASSSRVDSYNSPLHF,TGTGCCAGCAGTTCCAGGGTCGATTCCTATAATTCACCCCTCCACTTT
TRBD2,few,TRBJ2-1,TRBV6-4,CASSQSVVSGSNEQFF,TGTGCCAGCAGTCAAAGCGTGGTTAGCGGGAGCAATGAGCAGTTCTTC
TRBD1,.,TRBJ1-4,TRBV20-1,CSARGQGNEKLFF,TGCAGTGCGAGAGGACAGGGGAATGAAAAACTGTTTTTT
TRBD2,.,TRBJ2-5,TRBV20-1,CSTAQTSGVRVETQYF,TGCAGTACAGCTCAGACTAGCGGGGTGCGTGTGGAGACCCAGTACTTC
TRBD2,.,TRBJ2-3,TRBV24-1,CATGGRSSTDTQYF,TGTGCCACGGGGGGGAGGAGTAGCACAGATACGCAGTATTTT
.,.,TRBJ1-4,TRBV28,CASSPSRRGEKLFF,TGTGCCAGCAGTCCCTCTAGGCGGGGCGAAAAACTGTTTTTT
TRBD2,.,TRBJ2-2,TRBV12-3/TRBV12-4,CASSLGTSGTGELFF,TGTGCCAGCAGTTTAGGGACTAGCGGGACGGGGGAGCTGTTTTTT